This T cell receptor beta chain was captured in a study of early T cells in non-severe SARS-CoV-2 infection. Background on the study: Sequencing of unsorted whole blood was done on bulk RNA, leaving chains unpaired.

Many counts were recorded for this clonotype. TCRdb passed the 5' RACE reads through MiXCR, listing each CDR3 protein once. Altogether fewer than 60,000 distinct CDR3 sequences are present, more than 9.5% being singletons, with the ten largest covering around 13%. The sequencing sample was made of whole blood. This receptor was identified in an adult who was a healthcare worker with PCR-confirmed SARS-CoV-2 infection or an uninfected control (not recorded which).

CDR3 sequence reads: CASSWDRAEPEAFF. The CDR3 nucleotides read TGTGCCAGCAGTTGGGACAGGGCTGAGCCTGAAGCTTTCTTT. This sequence joins TRBV27 and TRBJ1-1; 9 nucleotides align to TRBD1. Per germline, CDR1 MNHEY and CDR2 SMNVEV (reference sequence). V trimming: 4 bases; J trimming: 6 bases; junction bases outside the gene matches: 6. The CDR3 has 14 residues.